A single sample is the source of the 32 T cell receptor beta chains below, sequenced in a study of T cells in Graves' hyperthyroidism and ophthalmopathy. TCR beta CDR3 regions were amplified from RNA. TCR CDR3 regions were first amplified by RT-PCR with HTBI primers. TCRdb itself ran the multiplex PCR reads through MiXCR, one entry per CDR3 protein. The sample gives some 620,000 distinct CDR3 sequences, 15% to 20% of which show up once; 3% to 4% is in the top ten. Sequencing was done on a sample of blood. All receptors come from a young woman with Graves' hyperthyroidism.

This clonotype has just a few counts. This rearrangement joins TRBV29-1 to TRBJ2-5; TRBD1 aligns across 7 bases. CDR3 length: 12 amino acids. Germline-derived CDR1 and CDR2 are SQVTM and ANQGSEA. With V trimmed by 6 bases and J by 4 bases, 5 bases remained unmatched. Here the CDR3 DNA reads TGCAGCGTAAGACAGGGTCGAGAGACCCAGTACTTC. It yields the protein CSVRQGRETQYF.

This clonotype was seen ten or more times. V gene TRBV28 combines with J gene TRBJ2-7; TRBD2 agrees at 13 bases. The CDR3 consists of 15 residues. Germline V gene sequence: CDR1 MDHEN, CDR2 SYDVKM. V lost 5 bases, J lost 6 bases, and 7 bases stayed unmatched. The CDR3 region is CASSPGLAGVGEQYF. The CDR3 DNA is TGTGCCAGCAGTCCTGGACTAGCGGGAGTCGGCGAGCAGTACTTC.

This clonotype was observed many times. CDR3 bases: TGTGCCTGGTCGTTATCTGCCAAAAACATTCAGTACTTC. Amino acids: CAWSLSAKNIQYF. The chain recombines TRBV30 with TRBJ2-4; no firm D call. The CDR3 sequence is 13 residues long. CDR1 and CDR2 from the germline V gene are GTSNPN and SVGIG (reference sequence). Trimming left V 5 bases short and J 1 base short, with 9 bases between.

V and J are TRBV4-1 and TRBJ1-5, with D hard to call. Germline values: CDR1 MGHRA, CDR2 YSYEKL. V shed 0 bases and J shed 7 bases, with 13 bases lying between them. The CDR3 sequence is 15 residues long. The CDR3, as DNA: TGCGCCAGCAGCCAAGATGTGACGGATTGGCAGCCCCAGCATTTT. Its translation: CASSQDVTDWQPQHF.

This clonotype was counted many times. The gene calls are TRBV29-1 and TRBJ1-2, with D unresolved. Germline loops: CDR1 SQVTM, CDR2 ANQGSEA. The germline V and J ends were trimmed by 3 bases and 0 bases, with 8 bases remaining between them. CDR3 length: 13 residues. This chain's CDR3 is CSVDTSANYGYTF. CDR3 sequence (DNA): TGCAGCGTTGACACGTCCGCTAACTATGGCTACACCTTC. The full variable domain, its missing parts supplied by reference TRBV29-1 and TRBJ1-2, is SAVISQKPSRDICQRGTSLTIQCQVDSQVTMMFWYRQQPGQSLTLIATANQGSEATYESGFVIDKFPISRPNLTFSTLTVSNMSPEDSSIYLCSVDTSANYGYTFGSGTRLTVV.

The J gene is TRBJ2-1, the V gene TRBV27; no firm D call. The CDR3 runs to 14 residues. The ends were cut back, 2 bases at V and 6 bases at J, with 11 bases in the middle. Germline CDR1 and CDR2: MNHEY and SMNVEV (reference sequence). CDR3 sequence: CASSLNELGNEQFF. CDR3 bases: TGTGCCAGCAGTTTAAATGAACTGGGCAATGAGCAGTTCTTC.

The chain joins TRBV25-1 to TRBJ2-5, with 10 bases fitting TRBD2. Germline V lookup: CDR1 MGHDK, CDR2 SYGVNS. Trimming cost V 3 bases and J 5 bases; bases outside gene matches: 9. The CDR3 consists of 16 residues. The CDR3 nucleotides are TGTGCCAGCAGTGAGTTTAGCGGGAGGCCGGGGGAGACCCAGTACTTC. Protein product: CASSEFSGRPGETQYF.

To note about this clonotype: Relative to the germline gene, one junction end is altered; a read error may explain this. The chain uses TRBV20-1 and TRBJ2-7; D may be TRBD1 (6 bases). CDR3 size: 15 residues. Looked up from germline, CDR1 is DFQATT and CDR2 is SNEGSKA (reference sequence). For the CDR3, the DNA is TGCAGCGCTACCCAGACAGGAGCAAGCTCCTACGAGCAGTACTTC. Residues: CSATQTGASSYEQYF.

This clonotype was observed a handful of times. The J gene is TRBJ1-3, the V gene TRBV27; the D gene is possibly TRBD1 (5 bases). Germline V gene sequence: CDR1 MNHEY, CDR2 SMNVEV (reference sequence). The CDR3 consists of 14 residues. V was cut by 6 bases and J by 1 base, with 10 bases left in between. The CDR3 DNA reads TGTGCCAGCAGCATGAGGGGTTCTGGAAACACCATATATTTT. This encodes CASSMRGSGNTIYF.

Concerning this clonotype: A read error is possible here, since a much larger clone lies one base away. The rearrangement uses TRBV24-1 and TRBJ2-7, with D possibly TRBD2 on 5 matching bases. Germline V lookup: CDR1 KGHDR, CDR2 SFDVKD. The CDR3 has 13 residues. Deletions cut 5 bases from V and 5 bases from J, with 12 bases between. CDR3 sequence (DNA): TGTGCCACCAGTGGTGCGGGCGCGAACGAGCAGTACTTC. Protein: CATSGAGANEQYF.

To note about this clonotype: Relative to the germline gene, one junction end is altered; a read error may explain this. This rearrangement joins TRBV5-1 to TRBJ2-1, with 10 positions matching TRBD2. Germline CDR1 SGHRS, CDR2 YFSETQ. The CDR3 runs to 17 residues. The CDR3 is CASSDSGRAIPANEQFF. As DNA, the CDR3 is TGTGCCAGCAGCGACAGCGGGAGGGCCATTCCGGCCAATGAGCAGTTCTTC.

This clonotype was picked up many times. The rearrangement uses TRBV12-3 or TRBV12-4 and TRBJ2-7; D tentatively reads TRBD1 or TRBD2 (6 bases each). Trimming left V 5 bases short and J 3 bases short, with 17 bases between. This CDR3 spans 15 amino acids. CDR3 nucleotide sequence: TGTGCCAGCAGTCCGAGGGGGGTGGAAAGCTACGAGCAGTACTTC. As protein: CASSPRGVESYEQYF.

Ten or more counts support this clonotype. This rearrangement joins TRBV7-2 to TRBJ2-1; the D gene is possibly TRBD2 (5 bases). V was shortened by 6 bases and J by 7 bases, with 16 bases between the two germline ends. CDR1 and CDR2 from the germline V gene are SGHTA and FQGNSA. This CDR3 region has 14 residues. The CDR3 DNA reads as TGTGCCAGCAGAACATACCAGGAGGTGAATGAGCAGTTCTTC. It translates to CASRTYQEVNEQFF.

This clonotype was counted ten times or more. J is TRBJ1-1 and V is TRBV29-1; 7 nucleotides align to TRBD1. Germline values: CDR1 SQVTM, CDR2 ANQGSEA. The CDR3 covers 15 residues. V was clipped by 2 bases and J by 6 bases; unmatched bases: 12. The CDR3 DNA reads TGCAGCGTTGAAAGAACAGACAGGGTTAACGCTGAAGCTTTCTTT. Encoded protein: CSVERTDRVNAEAFF.

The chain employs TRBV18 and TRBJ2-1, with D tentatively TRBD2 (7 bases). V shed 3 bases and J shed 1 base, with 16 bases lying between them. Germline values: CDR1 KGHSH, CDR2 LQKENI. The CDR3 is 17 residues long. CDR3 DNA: TGTGCCAGCTCACCTGCAAGGGGGGGGATGTCCTACAATGAGCAGTTCTTC. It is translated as CASSPARGGMSYNEQFF.

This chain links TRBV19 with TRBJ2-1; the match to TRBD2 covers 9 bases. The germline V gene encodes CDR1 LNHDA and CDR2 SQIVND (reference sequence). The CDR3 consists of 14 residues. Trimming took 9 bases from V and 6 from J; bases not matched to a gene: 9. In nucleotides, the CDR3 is TGTGCCAGCTCTTGGGGCGGGAGGGCCAATGAGCAGTTCTTC. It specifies CASSWGGRANEQFF.

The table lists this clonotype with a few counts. This chain's CDR3 is CASSQERSPGLPVGQYF. In nucleotides, the CDR3 is TGTGCCAGCAGTCAAGAAAGATCCCCGGGACTCCCAGTTGGGCAGTACTTC. The chain is built from TRBV6-2 or TRBV6-3 and TRBJ2-7; weak D call: TRBD2 (6 bases). Germline V gene data show CDR1 as MNHEY and CDR2 as SVGEGT. The CDR3 length is 17 residues. V was shortened by 5 bases and J by 9 bases, with 29 bases between the two germline ends.

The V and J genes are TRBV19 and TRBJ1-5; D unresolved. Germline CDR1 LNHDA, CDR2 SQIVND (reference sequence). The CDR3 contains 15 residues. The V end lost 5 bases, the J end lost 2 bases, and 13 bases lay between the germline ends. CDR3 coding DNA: TGTGCCAGTAGTTCGTGGACGGACGGCAATCAGCCCCAGCATTTT. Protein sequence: CASSSWTDGNQPQHF.

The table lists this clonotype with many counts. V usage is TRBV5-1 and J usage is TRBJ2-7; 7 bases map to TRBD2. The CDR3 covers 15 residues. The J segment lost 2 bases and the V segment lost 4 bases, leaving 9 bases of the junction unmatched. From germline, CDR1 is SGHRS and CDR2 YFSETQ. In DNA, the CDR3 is TGCGCCAGCAGCGGGAGGGGAGTCGGGGCCTACGAGCAGTACTTC. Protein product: CASSGRGVGAYEQYF.

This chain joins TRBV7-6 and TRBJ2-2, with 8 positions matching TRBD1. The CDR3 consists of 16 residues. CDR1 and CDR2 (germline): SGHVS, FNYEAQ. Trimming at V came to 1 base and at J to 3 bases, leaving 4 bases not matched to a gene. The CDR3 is CASSLGTGTYTGELFF. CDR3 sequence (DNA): TGTGCCAGCAGCTTAGGGACAGGGACTTACACCGGGGAGCTGTTTTTT.

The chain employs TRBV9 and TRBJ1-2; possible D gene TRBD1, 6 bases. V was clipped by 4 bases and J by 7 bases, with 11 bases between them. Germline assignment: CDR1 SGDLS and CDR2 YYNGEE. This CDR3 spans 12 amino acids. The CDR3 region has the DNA TGTGCCAGCAGCTCTGGACAGAGTGGCTACACCTTC. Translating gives CASSSGQSGYTF.

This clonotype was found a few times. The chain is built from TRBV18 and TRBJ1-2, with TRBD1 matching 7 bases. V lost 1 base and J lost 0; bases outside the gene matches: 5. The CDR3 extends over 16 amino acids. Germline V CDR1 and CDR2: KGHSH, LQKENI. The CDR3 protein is CASSPLQGGANYGYTF. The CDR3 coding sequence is TGTGCCAGCTCACCACTGCAGGGGGGAGCTAACTATGGCTACACCTTC.

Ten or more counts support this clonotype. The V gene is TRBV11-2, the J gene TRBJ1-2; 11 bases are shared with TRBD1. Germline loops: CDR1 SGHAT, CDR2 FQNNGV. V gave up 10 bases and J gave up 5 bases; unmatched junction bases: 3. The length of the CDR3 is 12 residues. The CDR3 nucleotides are TGTGCCACCGGACAGGGGGCTTATGGCTACACCTTC. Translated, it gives CATGQGAYGYTF.

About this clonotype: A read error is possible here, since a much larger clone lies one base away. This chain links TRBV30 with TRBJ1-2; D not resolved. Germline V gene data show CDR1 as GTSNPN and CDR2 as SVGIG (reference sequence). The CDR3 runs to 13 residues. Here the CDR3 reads CAWSVGRNFGHTF. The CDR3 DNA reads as TGTGCCTGGAGTGTTGGGCGTAATTTTGGCCACACCTTC.

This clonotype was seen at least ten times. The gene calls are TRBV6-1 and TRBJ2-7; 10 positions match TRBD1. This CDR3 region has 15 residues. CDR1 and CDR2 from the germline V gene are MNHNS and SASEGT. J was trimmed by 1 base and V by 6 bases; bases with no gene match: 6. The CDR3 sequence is CASSRGTGASYEQYF. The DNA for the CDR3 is TGTGCCAGCAGCCGCGGGACAGGGGCTTCCTACGAGCAGTACTTC.

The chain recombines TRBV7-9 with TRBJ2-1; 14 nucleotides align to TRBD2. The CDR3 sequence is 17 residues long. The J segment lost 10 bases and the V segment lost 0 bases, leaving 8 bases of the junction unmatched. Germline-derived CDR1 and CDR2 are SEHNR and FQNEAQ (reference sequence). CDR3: CASSLAGTSGSAREQFF. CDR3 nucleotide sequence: TGTGCCAGCAGCTTAGCGGGGACTAGCGGGAGCGCAAGGGAGCAGTTCTTC.

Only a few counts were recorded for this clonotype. The CDR3 protein is CASSRHNSNQPQHF. The CDR3 coding sequence is TGTGCCAGCAGCAGACATAATAGCAATCAGCCCCAGCATTTT. V usage is TRBV9 and J usage is TRBJ1-5; D remains ambiguous. The CDR3 covers 14 residues. Per germline, CDR1 SGDLS and CDR2 YYNGEE. V lost 4 bases, J lost 0 bases, and 8 bases lay in between. The full variable domain, rest sourced from reference TRBV9 and TRBJ1-5, is DSGVTQTPKHLITATGQRVTLRCSPRSGDLSVYWYQQSLDQGLQFLIQYYNGEERAKGNILERFSAQQFPDLHSELNLSSLELGDSALYFCASSRHNSNQPQHFGDGTRLSIL.

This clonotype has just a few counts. CDR3 loop: CASSPPGVGQFF. In DNA form, the CDR3 reads TGTGCCAGCAGTCCCCCCGGGGTCGGGCAGTTCTTC. The rearrangement uses TRBV28 and TRBJ2-1, with D tentatively TRBD2 (5 bases). Germline CDR1 and CDR2: MDHEN and SYDVKM. V was trimmed by 5 bases and J by 12 bases, leaving 14 bases between them. This CDR3 comprises 12 residues.

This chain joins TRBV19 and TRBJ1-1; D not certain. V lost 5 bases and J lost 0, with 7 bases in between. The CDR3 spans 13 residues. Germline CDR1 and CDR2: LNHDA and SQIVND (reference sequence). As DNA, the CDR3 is TGTGCCAGTAGTGCCTACTTGAACACTGAAGCTTTCTTT. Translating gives CASSAYLNTEAFF.

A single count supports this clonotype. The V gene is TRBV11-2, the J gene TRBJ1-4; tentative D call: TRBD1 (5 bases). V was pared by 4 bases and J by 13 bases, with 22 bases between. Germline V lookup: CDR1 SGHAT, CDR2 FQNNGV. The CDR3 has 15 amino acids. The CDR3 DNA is TGTGCCAGCAGCTCGCGTACCGGGGCCCCCTCTATACTGTTTTTT. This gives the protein CASSSRTGAPSILFF.

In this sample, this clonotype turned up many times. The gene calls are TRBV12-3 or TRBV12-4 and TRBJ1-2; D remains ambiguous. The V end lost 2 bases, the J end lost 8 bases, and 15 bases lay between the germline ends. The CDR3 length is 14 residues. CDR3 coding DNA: TGTGCCAGCAGTTTATGGGTTGTGGTAGGGGGCTACACCTTC. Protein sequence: CASSLWVVVGGYTF.

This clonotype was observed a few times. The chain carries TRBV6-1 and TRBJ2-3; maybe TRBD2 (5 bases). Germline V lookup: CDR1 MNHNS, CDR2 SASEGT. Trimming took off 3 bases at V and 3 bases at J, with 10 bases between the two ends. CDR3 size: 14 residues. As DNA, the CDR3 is TGTGCCAGCAGTGAGGCTAGCCTTACAGATACGCAGTATTTT. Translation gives CASSEASLTDTQYF.